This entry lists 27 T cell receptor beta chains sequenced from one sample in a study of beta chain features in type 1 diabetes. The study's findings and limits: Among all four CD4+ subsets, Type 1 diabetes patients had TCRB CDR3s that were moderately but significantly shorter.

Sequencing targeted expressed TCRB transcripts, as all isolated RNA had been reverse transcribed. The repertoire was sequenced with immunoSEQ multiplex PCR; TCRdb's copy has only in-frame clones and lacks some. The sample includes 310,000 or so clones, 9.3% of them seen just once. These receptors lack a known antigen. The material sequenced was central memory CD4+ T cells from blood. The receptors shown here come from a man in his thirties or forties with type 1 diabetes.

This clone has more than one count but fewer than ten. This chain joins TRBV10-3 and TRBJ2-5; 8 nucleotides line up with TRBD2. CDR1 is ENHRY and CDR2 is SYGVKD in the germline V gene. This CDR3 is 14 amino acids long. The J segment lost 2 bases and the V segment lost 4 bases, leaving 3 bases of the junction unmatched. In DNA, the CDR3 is TGTGCCATCAGTGCCTCGGGGGGGCAAGAGACCCAGTACTTC. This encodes CAISASGGQETQYF.

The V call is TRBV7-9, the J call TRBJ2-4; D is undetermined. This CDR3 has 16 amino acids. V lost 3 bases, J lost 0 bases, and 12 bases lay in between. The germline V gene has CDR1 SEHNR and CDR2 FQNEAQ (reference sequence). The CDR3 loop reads CASSFPHNLAKNIQYF. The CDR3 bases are TGTGCCAGCAGCTTTCCACATAATCTAGCCAAAAACATTCAGTACTTC.

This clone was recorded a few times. The CDR3 DNA reads as TGTGCCAGCAGGGACTGGACTAGCGGGAACCTGGATACGCAGTATTTT. Encoded protein: CASRDWTSGNLDTQYF. The J gene is TRBJ2-3, the V gene TRBV7-2; TRBD2 agrees at 12 bases. Germline V lookup: CDR1 SGHTA, CDR2 FQGNSA. V lost 6 bases and J lost 6; bases outside the gene matches: 10. The CDR3 consists of 16 residues.

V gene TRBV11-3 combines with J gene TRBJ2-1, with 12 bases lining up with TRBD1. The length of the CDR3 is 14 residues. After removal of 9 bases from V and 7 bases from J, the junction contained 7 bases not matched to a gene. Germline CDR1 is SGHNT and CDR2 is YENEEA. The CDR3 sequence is CASSGTGGRNEQFF. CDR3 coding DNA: TGTGCCAGTTCCGGGACAGGGGGCCGGAATGAGCAGTTCTTC.

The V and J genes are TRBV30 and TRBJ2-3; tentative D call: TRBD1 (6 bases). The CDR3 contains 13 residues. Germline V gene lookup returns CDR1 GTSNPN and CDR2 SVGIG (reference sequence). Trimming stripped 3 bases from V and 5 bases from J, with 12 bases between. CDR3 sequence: CAWSRTVGDTQYF. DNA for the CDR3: TGTGCCTGGAGCCGGACAGTAGGAGATACGCAGTATTTT.

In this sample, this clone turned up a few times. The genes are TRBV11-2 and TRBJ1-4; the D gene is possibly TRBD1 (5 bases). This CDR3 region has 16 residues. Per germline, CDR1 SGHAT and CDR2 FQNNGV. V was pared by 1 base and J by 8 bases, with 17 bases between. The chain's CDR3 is CASSLAMGRAVEKLFF. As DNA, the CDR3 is TGTGCCAGCAGCTTAGCGATGGGCAGGGCCGTGGAAAAACTGTTTTTT.

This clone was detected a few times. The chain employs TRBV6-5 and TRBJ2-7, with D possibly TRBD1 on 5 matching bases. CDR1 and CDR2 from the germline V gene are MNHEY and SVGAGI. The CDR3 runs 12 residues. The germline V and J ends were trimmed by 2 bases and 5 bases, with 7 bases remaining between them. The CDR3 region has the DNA TGTGCCAGCAGTTACGAAGGGGACGAGCAGTACTTC. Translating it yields CASSYEGDEQYF.

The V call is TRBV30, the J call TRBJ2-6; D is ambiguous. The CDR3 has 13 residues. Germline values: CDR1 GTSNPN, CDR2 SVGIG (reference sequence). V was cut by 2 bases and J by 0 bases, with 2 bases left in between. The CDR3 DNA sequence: TGTGCCTGGAGTCCCTCTGGGGCCAACGTCCTGACTTTC. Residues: CAWSPSGANVLTF.

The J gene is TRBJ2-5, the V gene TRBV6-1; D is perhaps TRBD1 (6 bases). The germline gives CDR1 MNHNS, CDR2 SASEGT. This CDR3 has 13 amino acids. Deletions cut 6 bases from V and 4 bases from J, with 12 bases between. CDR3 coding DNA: TGTGCCAGCAGAGAGGGGGTCGGAGAGACCCAGTACTTC. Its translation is CASREGVGETQYF.

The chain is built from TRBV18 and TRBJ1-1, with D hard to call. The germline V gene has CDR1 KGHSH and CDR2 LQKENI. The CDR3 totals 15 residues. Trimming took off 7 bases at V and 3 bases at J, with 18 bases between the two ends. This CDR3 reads CASLSGRFVDTEAFF. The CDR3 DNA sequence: TGTGCCAGCTTAAGCGGGAGGTTTGTGGACACTGAAGCTTTCTTT.

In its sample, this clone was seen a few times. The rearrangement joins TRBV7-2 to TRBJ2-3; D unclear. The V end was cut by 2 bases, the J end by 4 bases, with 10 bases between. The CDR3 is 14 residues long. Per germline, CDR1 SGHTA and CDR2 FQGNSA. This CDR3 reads CASSLTPDADTQYF. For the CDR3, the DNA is TGTGCCAGCAGCTTAACCCCCGACGCAGATACGCAGTATTTT.

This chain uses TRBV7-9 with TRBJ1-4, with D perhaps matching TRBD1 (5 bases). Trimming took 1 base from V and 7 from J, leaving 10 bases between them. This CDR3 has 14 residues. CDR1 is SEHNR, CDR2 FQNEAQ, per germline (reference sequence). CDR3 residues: CASSLVREGEKLFF. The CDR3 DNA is TGTGCCAGCAGCTTAGTCAGGGAAGGTGAAAAACTGTTTTTT.

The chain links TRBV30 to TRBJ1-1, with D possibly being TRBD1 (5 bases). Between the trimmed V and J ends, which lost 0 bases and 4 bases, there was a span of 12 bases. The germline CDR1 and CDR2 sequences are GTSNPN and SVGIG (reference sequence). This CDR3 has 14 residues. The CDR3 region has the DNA TGTGCCTGGAGTGTTGGCCGAAGGGGCACTGAAGCTTTCTTT. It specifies CAWSVGRRGTEAFF.

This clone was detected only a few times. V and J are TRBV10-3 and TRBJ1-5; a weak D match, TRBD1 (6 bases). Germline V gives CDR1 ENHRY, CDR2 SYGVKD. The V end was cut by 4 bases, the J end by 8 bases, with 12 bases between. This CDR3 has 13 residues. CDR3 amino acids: CAISGGTSEPQHF. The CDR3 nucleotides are TGTGCCATCAGTGGGGGGACATCAGAGCCCCAGCATTTT.

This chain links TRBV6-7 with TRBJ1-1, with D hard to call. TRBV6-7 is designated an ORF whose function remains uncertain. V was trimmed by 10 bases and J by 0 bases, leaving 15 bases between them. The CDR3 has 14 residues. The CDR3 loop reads CANSTGVLNTEAFF. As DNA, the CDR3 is TGTGCCAACTCAACCGGGGTATTGAACACTGAAGCTTTCTTT.

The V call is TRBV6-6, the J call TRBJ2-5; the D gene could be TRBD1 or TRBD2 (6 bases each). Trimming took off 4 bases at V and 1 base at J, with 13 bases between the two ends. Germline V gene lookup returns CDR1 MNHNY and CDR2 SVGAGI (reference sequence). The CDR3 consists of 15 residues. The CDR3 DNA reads TGTGCCAGCAGTTGGGGGGCGACCATCCAAGAGACCCAGTACTTC. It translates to CASSWGATIQETQYF.

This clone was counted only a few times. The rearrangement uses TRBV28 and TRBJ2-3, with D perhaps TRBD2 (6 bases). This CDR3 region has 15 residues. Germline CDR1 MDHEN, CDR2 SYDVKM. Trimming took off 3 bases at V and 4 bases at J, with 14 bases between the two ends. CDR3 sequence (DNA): TGTGCCAGCAGTTTCCCACTGGGAGGCCCAGATACGCAGTATTTT. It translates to CASSFPLGGPDTQYF.

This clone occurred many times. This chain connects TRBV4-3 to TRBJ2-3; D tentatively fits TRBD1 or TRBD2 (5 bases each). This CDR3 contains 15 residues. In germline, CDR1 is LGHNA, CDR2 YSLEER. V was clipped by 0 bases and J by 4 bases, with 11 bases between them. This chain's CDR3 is CASSQDDTGPDTQYF. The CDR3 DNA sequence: TGCGCCAGCAGCCAAGATGACACGGGACCAGATACGCAGTATTTT.

The CDR3 protein is CASSEQGAEGGTQYF. DNA for the CDR3: TGTGCCAGCAGTGAGCAGGGAGCAGAGGGGGGGACCCAGTACTTC. J is TRBJ2-5 and V is TRBV6-1; D may match TRBD1 or TRBD2 (6 bases each). CDR1 and CDR2 (germline): MNHNS, SASEGT. CDR3 length: 15 amino acids. V was clipped by 3 bases and J by 7 bases, with 18 bases between them.

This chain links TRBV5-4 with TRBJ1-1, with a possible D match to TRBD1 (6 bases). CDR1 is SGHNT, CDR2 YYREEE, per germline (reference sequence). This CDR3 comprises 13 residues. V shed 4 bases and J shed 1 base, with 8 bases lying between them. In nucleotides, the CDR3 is TGTGCCAGCAGCCAGGGACAGAACACTGAAGCTTTCTTT. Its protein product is CASSQGQNTEAFF.

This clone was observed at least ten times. The CDR3 spells CASTIRRDRDSYGYTF. DNA for the CDR3: TGTGCCAGTACCATTCGGAGAGACCGGGACAGCTATGGCTACACCTTC. This chain joins TRBV19 and TRBJ1-2; 7 nucleotides match TRBD1. The CDR3 is made up of 16 amino acids. Unmatched junction bases numbered 15, after V lost 7 bases and J lost 4 bases. Germline values: CDR1 LNHDA, CDR2 SQIVND (reference sequence).

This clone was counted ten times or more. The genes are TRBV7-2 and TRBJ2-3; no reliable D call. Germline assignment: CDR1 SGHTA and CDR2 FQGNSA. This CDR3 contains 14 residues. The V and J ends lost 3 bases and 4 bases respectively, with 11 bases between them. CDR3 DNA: TGTGCCAGCAGCTTCAGCAGGTCCCCAGATACGCAGTATTTT. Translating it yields CASSFSRSPDTQYF.

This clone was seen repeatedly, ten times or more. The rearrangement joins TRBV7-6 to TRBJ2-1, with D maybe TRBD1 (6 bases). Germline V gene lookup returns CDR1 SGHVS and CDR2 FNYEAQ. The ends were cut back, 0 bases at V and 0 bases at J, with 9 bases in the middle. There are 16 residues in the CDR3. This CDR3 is CASSLAQGSSYNEQFF. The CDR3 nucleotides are TGTGCCAGCAGCTTAGCGCAGGGGAGCTCCTACAATGAGCAGTTCTTC.

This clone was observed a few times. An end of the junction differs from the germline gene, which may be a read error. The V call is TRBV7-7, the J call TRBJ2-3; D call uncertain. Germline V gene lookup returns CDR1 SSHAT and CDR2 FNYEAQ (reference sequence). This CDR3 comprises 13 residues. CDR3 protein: CASSLVGSDTQYF. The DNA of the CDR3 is TGTGCTAGCAGCTTAGTAGGGTCCGATACGCAGTATTTT.

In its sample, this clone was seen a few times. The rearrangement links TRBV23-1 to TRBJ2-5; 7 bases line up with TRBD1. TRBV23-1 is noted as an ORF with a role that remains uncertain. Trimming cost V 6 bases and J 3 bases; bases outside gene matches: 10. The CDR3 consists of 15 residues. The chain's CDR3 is CASSQAGTVKETQYF. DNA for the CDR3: TGCGCCAGCAGCCAAGCCGGGACAGTCAAAGAGACCCAGTACTTC.

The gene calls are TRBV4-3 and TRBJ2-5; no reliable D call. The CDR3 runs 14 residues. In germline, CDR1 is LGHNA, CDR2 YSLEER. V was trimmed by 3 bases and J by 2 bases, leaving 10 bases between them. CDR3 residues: CASSQRGIQETQYF. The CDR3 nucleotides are TGCGCCAGCAGCCAGAGAGGAATTCAAGAGACCCAGTACTTC.

The CDR3 DNA reads TGTGCCAGCAGCACCCCCGGACTATATACGCAGTATTTT. Translated, it gives CASSTPGLYTQYF. J is TRBJ2-3 and V is TRBV7-2; the D gene is possibly TRBD2 (6 bases). Germline V CDR1 and CDR2: SGHTA, FQGNSA. The CDR3 has 13 amino acids. Trimming cost V 5 bases and J 7 bases, with 13 bases left between them.